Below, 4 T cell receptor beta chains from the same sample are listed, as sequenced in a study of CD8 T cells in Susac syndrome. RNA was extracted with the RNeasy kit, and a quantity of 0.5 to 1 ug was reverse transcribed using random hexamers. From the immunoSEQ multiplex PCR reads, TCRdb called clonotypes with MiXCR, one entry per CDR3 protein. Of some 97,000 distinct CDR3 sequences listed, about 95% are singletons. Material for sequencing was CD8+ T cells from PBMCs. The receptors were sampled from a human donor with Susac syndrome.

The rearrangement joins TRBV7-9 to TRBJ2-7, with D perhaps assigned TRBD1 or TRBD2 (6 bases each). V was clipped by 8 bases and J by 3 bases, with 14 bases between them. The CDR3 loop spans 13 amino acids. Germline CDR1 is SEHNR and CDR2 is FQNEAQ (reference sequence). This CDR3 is CASVEEGGYEQYF. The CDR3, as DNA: TGTGCCAGCGTGGAGGAGGGGGGCTACGAGCAGTACTTC.

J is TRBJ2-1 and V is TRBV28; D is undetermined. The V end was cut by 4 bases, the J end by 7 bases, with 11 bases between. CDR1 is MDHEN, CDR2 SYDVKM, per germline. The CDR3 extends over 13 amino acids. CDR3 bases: TGTGCCAGCAGTTCAAACAAACGGAATGAGCAGTTCTTC. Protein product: CASSSNKRNEQFF.

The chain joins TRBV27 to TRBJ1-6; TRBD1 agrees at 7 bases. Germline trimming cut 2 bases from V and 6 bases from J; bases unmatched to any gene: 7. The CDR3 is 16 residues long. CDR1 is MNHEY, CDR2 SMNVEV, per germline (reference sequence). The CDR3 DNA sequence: TGTGCCAGCAGTTTAGCGTCCGGGACAGCTAATTCACCCCTCCACTTT. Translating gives CASSLASGTANSPLHF.

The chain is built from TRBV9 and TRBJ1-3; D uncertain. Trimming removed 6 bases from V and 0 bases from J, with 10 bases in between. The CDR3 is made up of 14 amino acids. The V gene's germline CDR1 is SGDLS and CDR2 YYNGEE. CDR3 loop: CASNGGISGNTIYF. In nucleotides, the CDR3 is TGTGCCAGCAACGGAGGGATCTCTGGAAACACCATATATTTT.